This T cell receptor (beta chain) was captured in a study of graft-versus-host responses after intestinal transplantation. Across the whole study: In this cohort, recipients had multivisceral, liver-intestinal, or isolated intestinal transplants.

Turning to this clone: The antigen is not known.

Some clones are missing from TCRdb's copy, which holds only in-frame ones; the method was immunoSEQ multiplex PCR. The sample shows 85,000 to 130,000 clones, roughly 87% of them seen only once. V lost 2 bases and J lost 6, with 14 bases in between. The CDR3 is 15 residues long. Germline assignment: CDR1 KGHSH and CDR2 LQKENI. The sample here was unstimulated CD4+ T cells sorted from spleen or lymph node cells, taken before intestinal transplant. The V call is TRBV18, the J call TRBJ1-3; the D gene is possibly TRBD1 (5 bases). The TCR was taken from a human donor who received an intestinal transplant. As DNA, the CDR3 is TGTGCCAGCTCACCATACCGACAGATTCAAAACACCATATATTTT. This gives the protein CASSPYRQIQNTIYF.